This T cell receptor (beta chain) came from a study of neoadjuvant anti-PD-1 for oral cavity cancer. The overall study: Around day 43, patients without progression received a fourth nivolumab dose before surgery.

Germline values: CDR1 MRHNA, CDR2 SNTAGT. This CDR3 is built from 14 residues. J was trimmed by 6 bases and V by 2 bases; bases with no gene match: 1. The time point denotes: after neoadjuvant nivolumab, at surgical resection. Only a few counts were recorded for this clone. Additional DNA sequences in this sample encode the identical CDR3. The method was immunoSEQ multiplex PCR; TCRdb's version includes in-frame clones alone and lacks a portion of them. The sample lists around 21,000 clones, more than 35% occurring once. The chain has TRBV6-4 and TRBJ2-3; 11 nucleotides align to TRBD1. The sequence was collected from a person aged 40 to 85 with oral cavity squamous cell carcinoma. The specimen comprised tumor tissue, sampled after nivolumab (anti-PD-1) treatment. CDR3: CASSDGQGADTQYF. CDR3 coding DNA: TGTGCCAGCAGTGACGGACAGGGGGCGGATACGCAGTATTTT.